This TCR beta chain was documented in a study of PD-L1 blockade in urothelial cancer. Germline V CDR1 and CDR2: SGHTS, YDEGEE. This CDR3 spans 14 amino acids. V was pared by 6 bases and J by 7 bases, with 10 bases of the junction left unmatched. Measured with immunoSEQ multiplex PCR; TCRdb has only the in-frame clones, and not every one. The data contain approximately 48,000 clones, approximately 83% of them singletons. This sequence joins TRBV5-8 and TRBJ1-5, with 7 bases that match TRBD1. Sequenced here: PBMCs, sampled around atezolizumab (anti-PD-L1) treatment. This receptor was obtained from a man in his 60s with urothelial cancer. Written as DNA, the CDR3 is TGTGCCAGCACCTCTGACAGGGACGGCCAGCCCCAGCATTTT. It yields the protein CASTSDRDGQPQHF.